The T cell receptor (beta chain) under discussion was sequenced for a study of control samples from healthy donors and cancer patients. This CDR3 has 18 residues. Germline values: CDR1 MDHEN, CDR2 SYDVKM. The V gene end was trimmed by 9 bases and the J gene end by 4 bases; junction bases not matched to a gene: 20. Repertoires were generated with immunoSEQ multiplex PCR, while TCRdb's copy carries only in-frame clones and drops some. The sample consists of about 65,000 clones, about nine tenths of them appearing once. The V gene is TRBV28, the J gene TRBJ2-5, with 10 bases matching TRBD2. The TCR was taken from a woman aged 45-59 years with colorectal cancer. The sample taken for sequencing was PBMCs. The CDR3 DNA reads as TGTGCCAGTCTCTCAAGGATTGGCGGACTAGCGGTAGGAGAGACCCAGTACTTC. Its translation: CASLSRIGGLAVGETQYF.